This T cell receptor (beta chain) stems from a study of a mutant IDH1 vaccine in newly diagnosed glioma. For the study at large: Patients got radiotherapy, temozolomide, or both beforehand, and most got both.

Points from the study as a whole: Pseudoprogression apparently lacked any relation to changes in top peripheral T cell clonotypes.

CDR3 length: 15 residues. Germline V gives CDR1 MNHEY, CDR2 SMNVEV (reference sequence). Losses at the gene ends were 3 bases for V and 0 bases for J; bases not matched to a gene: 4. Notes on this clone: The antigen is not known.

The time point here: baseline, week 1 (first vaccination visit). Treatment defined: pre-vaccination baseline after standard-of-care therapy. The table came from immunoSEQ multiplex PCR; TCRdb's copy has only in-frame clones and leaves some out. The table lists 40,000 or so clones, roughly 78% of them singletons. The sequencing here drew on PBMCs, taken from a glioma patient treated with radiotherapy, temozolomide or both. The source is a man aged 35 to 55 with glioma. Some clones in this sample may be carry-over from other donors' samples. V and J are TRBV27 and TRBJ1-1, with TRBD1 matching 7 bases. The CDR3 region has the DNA TGTGCCAGCAGTTTCCAAGACAGGGTGAACACTGAAGCTTTCTTT. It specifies CASSFQDRVNTEAFF.